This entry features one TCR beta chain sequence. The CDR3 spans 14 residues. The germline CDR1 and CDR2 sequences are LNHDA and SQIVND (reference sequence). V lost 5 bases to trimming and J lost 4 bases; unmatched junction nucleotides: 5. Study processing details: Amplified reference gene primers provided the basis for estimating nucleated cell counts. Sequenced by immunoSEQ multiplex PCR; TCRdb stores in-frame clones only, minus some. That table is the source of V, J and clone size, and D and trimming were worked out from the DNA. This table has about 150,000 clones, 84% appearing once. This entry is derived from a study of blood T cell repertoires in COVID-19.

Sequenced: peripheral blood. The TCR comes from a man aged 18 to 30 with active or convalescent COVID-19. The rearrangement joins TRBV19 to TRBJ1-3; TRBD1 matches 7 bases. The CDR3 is CASSRDSEGNTIYF. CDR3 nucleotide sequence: TGTGCCAGTAGTCGGGACAGCGAAGGAAACACCATATATTTT.